The 13 T cell receptor beta chains in this list originate from one sample, sequenced in a study of blood T cell repertoires in COVID-19. Here immunoSEQ multiplex PCR was the method, and the copy in TCRdb shows in-frame clones only, minus some. The sample has roughly 84,000 clones; over 70% are singletons. The sample was peripheral blood. The receptors were gathered from a woman aged 45-65 years with acute or convalescent COVID-19.

By share of the sample, this clone is medium-sized. The chain couples TRBV4-2 to TRBJ2-2, with 8 bases fitting TRBD2. Germline CDR1 and CDR2: LGHNA and YNFKEQ. V lost 5 bases, J lost 2 bases, and 7 bases stayed unmatched. This CDR3 spans 16 amino acids. The CDR3 protein is CASSFYGGGNTGELFF. The CDR3, as DNA: TGTGCCAGCAGCTTCTACGGGGGGGGAAACACCGGGGAGCTGTTTTTT.

Concerning this clone: The junction departs from the called germline gene at one end, perhaps through a read error. This chain links TRBV4-3 with TRBJ2-5; 9 bases are a match to TRBD2. The V gene's germline CDR1 is LGHNA and CDR2 YSLEER. The CDR3 is made up of 19 amino acids. The CDR3: CARSRGGEQGVWWQETQYF. The CDR3 bases are TGCGCCCGCAGCCGCGGGGGGGAGCAGGGGGTTTGGTGGCAAGAGACCCAGTACTTC.

A few counts support this clone. The DNA for the CDR3 is TGCGCCAGCAGTTTCGACAGGGTCGAGGGCACTGAAGCTTTCTTT. Protein product: CASSFDRVEGTEAFF. This sequence joins TRBV5-1 and TRBJ1-1; 7 nucleotides match TRBD1. This CDR3 contains 15 residues. Unmatched junction bases numbered 11, after V lost 5 bases and J lost 4 bases. Looked up from germline, CDR1 is SGHRS and CDR2 is YFSETQ.

The CDR3 coding sequence is TGTGCCACCAGCCAGGGCGTGAACACTGAAGCTTTCTTT. Amino acid sequence: CATSQGVNTEAFF. This chain uses TRBV15 with TRBJ1-1, with D maybe TRBD1 (5 bases). The germline CDR1 and CDR2 sequences are LNHNV and YYDKDF (reference sequence). The CDR3 runs 13 residues. Deletions cut 5 bases from V and 0 bases from J, with 7 bases between.

CDR3 DNA: TGTGCCAGCAGCTTAGAGGGGTACTCCTACGAGCAGTACTTC. This gives the protein CASSLEGYSYEQYF. The V gene is TRBV7-2, the J gene TRBJ2-7; weak D call: TRBD1 (5 bases). The V end was cut by 1 base, the J end by 0 bases, with 7 bases between. This CDR3 has 14 amino acids. Germline lookup yields CDR1 SGHTA and CDR2 FQGNSA.

This clone was seen just once. The chain uses TRBV5-1 and TRBJ1-1; unclear D gene. In germline, CDR1 is SGHRS, CDR2 YFSETQ. The CDR3 runs to 16 residues. Trimming shortened V by 3 bases and J by 1 base, and 16 bases separated the two germline ends. As DNA, the CDR3 is TGCGCCAGCAGCTCCGCCAGAATGGGAGAGAACACTGAAGCTTTCTTT. This encodes CASSSARMGENTEAFF. The variable domain in full, with the rest retrieved from reference TRBV5-1 and TRBJ1-1, is KAGVTQTPRYLIKTRGQQVTLSCSPISGHRSVSWYQQTPGQGLQFLFEYFSETQRNKGNFPGRFSGRQFSNSRSEMNVSTLELGDSALYLCASSSARMGENTEAFFGQGTRLTVV.

This clone was observed once. The chain carries TRBV27 and TRBJ2-1, with TRBD2 matching 8 bases. This CDR3 contains 14 residues. The J segment lost 8 bases and the V segment lost 5 bases, leaving 8 bases of the junction unmatched. Per germline, CDR1 MNHEY and CDR2 SMNVEV (reference sequence). The CDR3 loop reads CASSLGGAPYEQFF. In DNA, the CDR3 is TGTGCCAGCAGTCTCGGGGGGGCCCCGTATGAGCAGTTCTTC.

The chain links TRBV4-1 to TRBJ1-4; D uncertain. Trimming removed 0 bases at V and 6 bases at J, with 11 bases between. From germline, CDR1 is MGHRA and CDR2 YSYEKL. The CDR3 spans 15 residues. Here the CDR3 DNA reads TGCGCCAGCAGCCAAGACGTTGGCGGGGATGAAAAACTGTTTTTT. It is translated as CASSQDVGGDEKLFF.

The chain joins TRBV12-3 or TRBV12-4 to TRBJ2-3; D call uncertain. This CDR3 is 11 amino acids long. V lost 5 bases, J lost 6 bases, and 6 bases lay in between. The CDR3 reads CASSMRDTQYF. The DNA for the CDR3 is TGTGCCAGCAGTATGCGCGATACGCAGTATTTT.

Here the CDR3 DNA reads TGTGCCAGCAGCTCATCTAGCGGGGTGTCCTACAATGAGCAGTTCTTC. Translated: CASSSSSGVSYNEQFF. This chain joins TRBV7-6 and TRBJ2-1; 9 nucleotides agree with TRBD2. Unmatched junction bases numbered 5, after V lost 4 bases and J lost 1 base. The CDR3 loop spans 16 amino acids. Germline values: CDR1 SGHVS, CDR2 FNYEAQ.

The rearrangement uses TRBV7-2 and TRBJ2-7, with 9 nucleotides matching TRBD1. This CDR3 comprises 15 residues. Germline CDR1 SGHTA, CDR2 FQGNSA. The V segment lost 2 bases and the J segment 6 bases; nucleotides outside the gene matches: 8. CDR3 sequence: CASSLSPLTGGEQYF. The CDR3 DNA sequence: TGTGCCAGCAGCTTATCCCCTTTGACAGGGGGCGAGCAGTACTTC.

The V and J genes are TRBV3-1 (or the pseudogene TRBV3-2) and TRBJ2-2, with TRBD1 matching over 10 bases. V lost 4 bases and J lost 7; bases outside the gene matches: 9. The germline V gene has CDR1 LGHDT and CDR2 YNNKEL (reference sequence). CDR3 length: 16 amino acids. The CDR3 loop is CASSPWDRGGGGELFF. Here the CDR3 DNA reads TGTGCCAGCAGCCCCTGGGACAGGGGAGGTGGCGGGGAGCTGTTTTTT.

The chain employs TRBV5-1 and TRBJ2-1, with TRBD2 matching 10 bases. The length of the CDR3 is 14 residues. The V and J ends lost 0 bases and 9 bases, in that order; junction bases with no gene match: 3. The germline V gene has CDR1 SGHRS and CDR2 YFSETQ. In nucleotides, the CDR3 is TGCGCCAGCAGCTTGGAGCGGGGGGGCTCTGAGCAGTTCTTC. It translates to CASSLERGGSEQFF. The full variable domain, rest sourced from reference TRBV5-1 and TRBJ2-1, is KAGVTQTPRYLIKTRGQQVTLSCSPISGHRSVSWYQQTPGQGLQFLFEYFSETQRNKGNFPGRFSGRQFSNSRSEMNVSTLELGDSALYLCASSLERGGSEQFFGPGTRLTVL.